The 20 T cell receptor beta chains reported below all come from one sample, sequenced in a study of cytomegalovirus exposure and HLA in healthy donors. Profiled with immunoSEQ multiplex PCR; TCRdb holds only in-frame clones, not every one. The data contain approximately 160,000 clones, approximately 86% of them singletons. Sequencing used PBMCs. These receptors were collected from a young woman in good health and CMV-seronegative.

The CDR3 loop reads CASSPGGQARSYGYTF. CDR3 DNA sequence: TGTGCCAGCAGTCCCGGGGGGCAGGCCAGGAGCTATGGCTACACCTTC. The chain has TRBV28 and TRBJ1-2, with a possible D match to TRBD1 (6 bases). The CDR3 runs to 16 residues. Trimming left V 5 bases short and J 4 bases short, with 20 bases between. Germline V gene lookup returns CDR1 MDHEN and CDR2 SYDVKM.

A few counts support this clone. The V call is TRBV27, the J call TRBJ1-2; D not resolved. V shed 2 bases and J shed 4 bases, with 14 bases lying between them. The CDR3 runs to 15 residues. Germline lookup yields CDR1 MNHEY and CDR2 SMNVEV (reference sequence). The CDR3 DNA is TGTGCCAGCAGTTTACGAGGAACGGGGAGCTATGGCTACACCTTC. This codes for CASSLRGTGSYGYTF.

V usage is TRBV5-6 and J usage is TRBJ1-2; D unclear. Germline assignment: CDR1 SGHDT and CDR2 YYEEEE. This CDR3 is 12 amino acids long. V shed 4 bases and J shed 2 bases, with 6 bases lying between them. CDR3 residues: CASSRENYGYTF. The CDR3 DNA follows: TGTGCCAGCAGCAGGGAGAACTATGGCTACACCTTC.

This chain links TRBV4-3 with TRBJ2-3; D is unresolved. This CDR3 is 16 amino acids long. Trimming removed 0 bases at V and 9 bases at J, with 19 bases between. Looked up from germline, CDR1 is LGHNA and CDR2 is YSLEER. The CDR3 DNA reads as TGCGCCAGCAGCCAAGATATCGGTGCAGTGCGGTTAACGCAGTATTTT. It is translated as CASSQDIGAVRLTQYF.

The chain links TRBV29-1 to TRBJ1-2, with D possibly being TRBD1 (6 bases). The ends were cut back, 8 bases at V and 10 bases at J, with 14 bases in the middle. From germline, CDR1 is SQVTM and CDR2 ANQGSEA. This CDR3 is built from 10 residues. The CDR3, as DNA: TGCAGCCCCTCGGACAGCGCCTACACCTTC. Its protein is CSPSDSAYTF.

The chain links TRBV5-1 to TRBJ2-2; possible D gene TRBD2, 6 bases. Germline CDR1 and CDR2: SGHRS and YFSETQ. This CDR3 has 15 residues. V lost 4 bases and J 0 bases, leaving 10 bases between the germline ends. The CDR3 loop is CASSAGRPNTGELFF. CDR3 bases: TGCGCCAGCAGCGCGGGACGGCCGAACACCGGGGAGCTGTTTTTT.

This chain uses TRBV5-4 with TRBJ2-7; 7 bases align to TRBD2. The CDR3 sequence is 14 residues long. The germline V gene has CDR1 SGHNT and CDR2 YYREEE (reference sequence). V was clipped by 0 bases and J by 6 bases; unmatched bases: 6. This CDR3 is CASSLAPRESEQYF. CDR3 nucleotides: TGTGCCAGCAGCTTGGCCCCGCGGGAGAGCGAGCAGTACTTC.

This sequence joins TRBV7-9 and TRBJ2-7; 8 bases are shared with TRBD1. Germline V gene data show CDR1 as SEHNR and CDR2 as FQNEAQ (reference sequence). V was pared by 8 bases and J by 3 bases, with 3 bases of the junction left unmatched. The CDR3 totals 12 residues. CDR3 loop: CASGQGLYEQYF. The CDR3 DNA reads as TGTGCCAGCGGACAGGGACTCTACGAGCAGTACTTC.

The chain links TRBV7-9 to TRBJ1-1; no clear D gene. The V end lost 3 bases, the J end lost 1 base, and 6 bases lay between the germline ends. CDR1 is SEHNR and CDR2 is FQNEAQ in the germline V gene (reference sequence). This CDR3 is 13 amino acids long. The CDR3 reads CASSFGWNTEAFF. Written as DNA, the CDR3 is TGTGCCAGCAGCTTCGGGTGGAACACTGAAGCTTTCTTT.

V is TRBV6-1 and J is TRBJ2-3; a weak D match, TRBD1 (5 bases). The CDR3 contains 14 residues. V gave up 2 bases and J gave up 2 bases, with 8 bases separating them. CDR1 and CDR2 (germline): MNHNS, SASEGT. The CDR3 spells CASSEQGPTDTQYF. CDR3 DNA sequence: TGTGCCAGCAGTGAACAGGGTCCCACAGATACGCAGTATTTT.

This clone was observed once. The V call is TRBV6-1, the J call TRBJ1-1, with 9 positions matching TRBD1. Germline values: CDR1 MNHNS, CDR2 SASEGT. J lost 6 bases, V lost 3 bases, and 2 bases had no gene match. The CDR3 is made up of 13 amino acids. In DNA, the CDR3 is TGTGCCAGCAGTGAGGGGGACAGGGCTGAAGCTTTCTTT. It yields the protein CASSEGDRAEAFF.

CDR3: CASSPGINEQFF. The CDR3 DNA sequence: TGTGCCAGCAGCCCGGGGATCAATGAGCAGTTCTTC. V and J are TRBV14 and TRBJ2-1; a weak D match, TRBD2 (5 bases). The CDR3 covers 12 residues. The V end lost 4 bases, the J end lost 6 bases, and 7 bases lay between the germline ends. The germline CDR1 and CDR2 sequences are SGHDN and FVKESK. The full variable domain, completed using reference TRBV14 and TRBJ2-1, is EAGVTQFPSHSVIEKGQTVTLRCDPISGHDNLYWYRRVMGKEIKFLLHFVKESKQDESGMPNNRFLAERTGGTYSTLKVQPAELEDSGVYFCASSPGINEQFFGPGTRLTVL.

This chain joins TRBV18 and TRBJ2-3; a weak D match, TRBD1 (5 bases). Between the trimmed V and J ends, which lost 6 bases and 2 bases, there was a span of 12 bases. This CDR3 has 14 residues. Germline values: CDR1 KGHSH, CDR2 LQKENI. CDR3 nucleotides: TGTGCCAGCTCGCACTCAGGGAACACAGATACGCAGTATTTT. The encoded protein is CASSHSGNTDTQYF.

This chain links TRBV7-9 with TRBJ2-7, with D possibly TRBD2 on 5 matching bases. CDR3 size: 13 residues. Trimming stripped 3 bases from V and 4 bases from J, with 10 bases between. Per the germline V gene, CDR1 is SEHNR and CDR2 is FQNEAQ (reference sequence). The CDR3 sequence: CASSFSTGYEQYF. The CDR3 DNA follows: TGTGCCAGCAGCTTTTCTACGGGGTACGAGCAGTACTTC.

The chain has TRBV10-3 and TRBJ2-3, with TRBD2 identical over 10 bases. V shed 2 bases, J shed 3 bases, and the junction held 8 bases outside the gene matches. The germline V gene encodes CDR1 ENHRY and CDR2 SYGVKD. The CDR3 totals 17 residues. Here the CDR3 reads CAISEPVAGGLTDTQYF. The CDR3 DNA is TGTGCCATCAGTGAGCCCGTAGCGGGGGGTCTTACAGATACGCAGTATTTT.

The rearrangement uses TRBV5-1 and TRBJ2-3; tentative D call: TRBD1 (5 bases). The V and J ends lost 0 bases and 5 bases respectively, with 13 bases between them. There are 15 residues in the CDR3. Germline V gene data show CDR1 as SGHRS and CDR2 as YFSETQ. As DNA, the CDR3 is TGCGCCAGCAGCTTGGTTGTACAGGTGGGAGATACGCAGTATTTT. Protein product: CASSLVVQVGDTQYF.

The CDR3 reads CASSSGRGSYEQYF. The CDR3 nucleotides are TGCGCCAGCAGCTCAGGCAGGGGCAGCTACGAGCAGTACTTC. The rearrangement uses TRBV5-1 and TRBJ2-7, with D perhaps matching TRBD1 (6 bases). The CDR3 loop spans 14 amino acids. The V and J ends lost 3 bases and 3 bases respectively, with 13 bases between them. Germline CDR1 SGHRS, CDR2 YFSETQ.

This sequence joins TRBV6-5 and TRBJ2-5, with D possibly TRBD1 on 6 matching bases. Germline V gene data show CDR1 as MNHEY and CDR2 as SVGAGI. Deletions cut 9 bases from V and 4 bases from J, with 9 bases between. The CDR3 contains 11 residues. CDR3 in DNA: TGTGCCAGTAGGGGGAGAGAGACCCAGTACTTC. As protein: CASRGRETQYF.

V gene TRBV7-6 combines with J gene TRBJ2-5; perhaps TRBD1 as D (5 bases). With 3 bases removed from V and 0 bases from J, the gap between germline ends came to 11 bases. Germline assignment: CDR1 SGHVS and CDR2 FNYEAQ. The CDR3 runs 15 residues. For the CDR3, the DNA is TGTGCCAGCAGCTTGTCCCAGGGAAACCAAGAGACCCAGTACTTC. Translation: CASSLSQGNQETQYF.

The rearrangement uses TRBV29-1 and TRBJ2-1; 11 bases are shared with TRBD2. Per the germline V gene, CDR1 is SQVTM and CDR2 is ANQGSEA. The CDR3 consists of 12 residues. As DNA, the CDR3 is TGCGTTGGACTAGCGGGTTACAATGAGCAGTTCTTC. Its protein is CVGLAGYNEQFF.